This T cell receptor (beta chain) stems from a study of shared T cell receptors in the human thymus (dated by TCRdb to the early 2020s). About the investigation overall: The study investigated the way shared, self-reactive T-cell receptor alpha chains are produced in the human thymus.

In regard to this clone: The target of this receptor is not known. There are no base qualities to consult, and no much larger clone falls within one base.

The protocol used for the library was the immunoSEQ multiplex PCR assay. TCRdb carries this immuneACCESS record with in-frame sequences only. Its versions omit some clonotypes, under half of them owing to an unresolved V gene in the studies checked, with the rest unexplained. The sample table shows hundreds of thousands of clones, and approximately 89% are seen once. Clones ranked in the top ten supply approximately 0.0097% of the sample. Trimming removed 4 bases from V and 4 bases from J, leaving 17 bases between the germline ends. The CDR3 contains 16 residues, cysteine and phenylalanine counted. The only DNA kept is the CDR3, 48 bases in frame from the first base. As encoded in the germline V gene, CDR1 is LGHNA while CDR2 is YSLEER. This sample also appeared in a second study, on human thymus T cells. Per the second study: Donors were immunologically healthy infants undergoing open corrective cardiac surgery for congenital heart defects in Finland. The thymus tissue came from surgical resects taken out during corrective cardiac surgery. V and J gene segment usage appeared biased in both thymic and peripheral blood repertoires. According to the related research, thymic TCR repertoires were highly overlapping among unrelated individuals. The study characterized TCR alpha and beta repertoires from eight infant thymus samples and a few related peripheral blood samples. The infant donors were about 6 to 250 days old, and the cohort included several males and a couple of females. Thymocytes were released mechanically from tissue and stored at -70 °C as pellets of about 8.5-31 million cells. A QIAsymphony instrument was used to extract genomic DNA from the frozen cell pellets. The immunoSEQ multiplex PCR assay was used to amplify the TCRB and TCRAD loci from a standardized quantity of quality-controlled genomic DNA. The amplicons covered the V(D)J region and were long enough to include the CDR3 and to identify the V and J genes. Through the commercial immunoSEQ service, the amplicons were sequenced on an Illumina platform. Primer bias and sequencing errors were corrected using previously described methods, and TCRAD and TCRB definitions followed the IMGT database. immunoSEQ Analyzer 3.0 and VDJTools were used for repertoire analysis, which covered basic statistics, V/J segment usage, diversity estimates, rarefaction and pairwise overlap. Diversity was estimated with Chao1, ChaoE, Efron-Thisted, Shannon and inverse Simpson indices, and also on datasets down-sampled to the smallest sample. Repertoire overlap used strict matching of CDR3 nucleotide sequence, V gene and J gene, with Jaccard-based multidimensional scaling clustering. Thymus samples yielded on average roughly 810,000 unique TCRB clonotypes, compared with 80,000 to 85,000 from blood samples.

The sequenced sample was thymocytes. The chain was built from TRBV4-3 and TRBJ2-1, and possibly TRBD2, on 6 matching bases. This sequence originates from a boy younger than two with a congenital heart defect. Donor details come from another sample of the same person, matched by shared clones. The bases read TGCGCCAGCAGCCCCCTCCGGGGGTCGCGGTACAATGAGCAGTTCTTC. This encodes CASSPLRGSRYNEQFF.